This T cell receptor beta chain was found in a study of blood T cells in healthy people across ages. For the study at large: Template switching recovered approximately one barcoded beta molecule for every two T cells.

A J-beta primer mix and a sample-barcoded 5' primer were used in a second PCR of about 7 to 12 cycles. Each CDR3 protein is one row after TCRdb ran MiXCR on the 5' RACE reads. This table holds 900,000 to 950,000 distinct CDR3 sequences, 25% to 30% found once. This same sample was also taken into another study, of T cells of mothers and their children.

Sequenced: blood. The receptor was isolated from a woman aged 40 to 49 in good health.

The CDR3 reads CASSTRDGQPQHF. CDR3 nucleotides: TGTGCCAGCAGTACCCGGGACGGTCAGCCCCAGCATTTT. The rearrangement links TRBV6-5 to TRBJ1-5; tentatively, D is TRBD1 (5 bases). Trimming left V 5 bases short and J 6 bases short, with 11 bases between. The CDR3 has 13 residues. Germline assignment: CDR1 MNHEY and CDR2 SVGAGI.